These T cell receptor beta chains were read from a single sample in a study of T cells in Graves' hyperthyroidism and ophthalmopathy. TCRdb reprocessed the multiplex PCR reads via MiXCR and lists one record per CDR3 protein. The data hold under 350,000 distinct CDR3 sequences, with roughly 20% observed a single time. The specimen was blood. The receptors were sampled from a woman aged 45-65 years with Graves' hyperthyroidism. Both conserved end residues are part of each CDR3. The D gene is left open where the match is weak. Size is stated for part of the rows, as once, few or many counts, or as a class when the clone is expanded.

J | size | V | D | DNA | CDR3
TRBJ2-1 | NA | TRBV6-2/TRBV6-3 | NA | TGTGCCAGCAGAACGGACAGAGGTCAACGATATGAGCAGTTCTTC | CASRTDRGQRYEQFF
TRBJ1-2 | many | TRBV6-1 | NA | TGTGCCAGCAGTCTACAGGGAAATGGCTACACCTTC | CASSLQGNGYTF
TRBJ2-7 | few | TRBV6-1 | TRBD1 | TGTGCCACGGGGACAGGGGACTACGAGCAGTACTTC | CATGTGDYEQYF
TRBJ2-3 | many | TRBV28 | TRBD2 | TGTGCCAGCAGCCGGAGGACTAGCGGTCTCACAGATACGCAGTATTTT | CASSRRTSGLTDTQYF
TRBJ1-1 | few | TRBV20-1 | NA | TGCAGTGCCCGCGGACGGAACACTGAAGCTTTCTTT | CSARGRNTEAFF
TRBJ2-3 | few | TRBV20-1 | TRBD2 | TGCAGTGCTAGAGTTCTAGCGGGATGGGCGTCAGATACGCAGTATTTT | CSARVLAGWASDTQYF
TRBJ1-2 | many | TRBV3-1 | NA | TGTGCCAGCAGCCATTGGGACGCCCGCTATGGCTACACCTTC | CASSHWDARYGYTF
TRBJ2-5 | few | TRBV6-1 | TRBD2 | TGTGCCAGCGGGGTAGCGGGAGGGGAGACCCAGTACTTC | CASGVAGGETQYF
TRBJ1-1 | many | TRBV5-1 | NA | TGCGCCAGCAGCGTGGGTTTGGGGAACACTGAAGCTTTCTTT | CASSVGLGNTEAFF
TRBJ2-7 | NA | TRBV7-8 | TRBD2 | TGTGCCAGCAGCTTAGCGACTAGCGGGAGCGACTACGAGCAGTACTTC | CASSLATSGSDYEQYF
TRBJ2-7 | few | TRBV5-5 | NA | TGTGCCAGCAGCTTGGCCTTACCTACTGTATTTAGCTCCTACGAGCAGTACTTC | CASSLALPTVFSSYEQYF
TRBJ2-3 | many | TRBV28 | NA | TGTGCCAGCAGTTTGACGGGCGCAGGGGTAACAGATACGCAGTATTTT | CASSLTGAGVTDTQYF
TRBJ1-2 | NA | TRBV6-9 | NA | TGTGCCAGCAGTTACGGAGCTGTTCTCCGGGACTATGGCTACACCTTC | CASSYGAVLRDYGYTF
TRBJ2-7 | few | TRBV30 | NA | TGTGCCTGGGCTTGGACAGCATCCTACGAGCAGTACTTC | CAWAWTASYEQYF
TRBJ2-2 | NA | TRBV5-1 | NA | TGCGCCAGCTCAGGGGATAGCTCCGGGGAGCTGTTTTTT | CASSGDSSGELFF
TRBJ1-2 | NA | TRBV6-1 | NA | TGTGCCAGCAGTGCCGGGACAACTGCTAACTATGGCTACACCTTC | CASSAGTTANYGYTF
TRBJ2-5 | many | TRBV20-1 | NA | TGCAGTGCTAGACGACCTCCGAAAGGGTTGGGGCACCAAGAGACCCAGTACTTC | CSARRPPKGLGHQETQYF
TRBJ1-1 | many | TRBV3-1 | TRBD1 | TGTGCCAGCAGCCTTGAAGGACAGGGGGTAACTGAAGCTTTCTTT | CASSLEGQGVTEAFF
TRBJ2-5 | NA | TRBV6-1 | NA | TGTGCCAGCCCACTCCCTACACACCCCGGCGAGACCCAGTACTTC | CASPLPTHPGETQYF
TRBJ2-1 | NA | TRBV4-2 | TRBD1 | TGTGCCAGCAGCCAAGGGACAGGGATCAATGAGCAGTTCTTC | CASSQGTGINEQFF
TRBJ2-3 | few | TRBV27 | TRBD2 | TGTGCCAGCACTTCACCCGTAGGGACTAGCGGGAGGAATACGCAGTATTTT | CASTSPVGTSGRNTQYF
TRBJ1-5 | many | TRBV27 | NA | TGTGCCAGCGCCCTTAGGGAGGGCGGCACGGGCCATCAGCCCCAGCATTTT | CASALREGGTGHQPQHF
TRBJ2-2 | few | TRBV29-1 | TRBD2 | TGCAGCGTTGAAATTCTAGCGGGAGTCGGGGAGCTGTTTTTT | CSVEILAGVGELFF
TRBJ1-1 | once | TRBV18 | NA | TGTGCCAGCTCTCCCCGGACAGCCGCTGGAGCTTTCTTT | CASSPRTAAGAFF
TRBJ1-4 | many | TRBV5-1 | NA | TGCGCCAGCACCGACAGGAACGGGGAAAAACTGTTTTTT | CASTDRNGEKLFF
TRBJ1-1 | NA | TRBV20-1 | TRBD1 | TGCAGTGCTAGAGCGGGACAGGTGAACACTGAAGCTTTCTTT | CSARAGQVNTEAFF
TRBJ1-1 | many | TRBV3-1 | NA | TGTGCCAGCAGCCTGAGGTGGGCCGAGGGCGAAGCTTTCTTT | CASSLRWAEGEAFF
TRBJ2-1 | many | TRBV28 | NA | TGTGCCAGCAGTGGCATGGAAGAGAGGGAGGAGCAGTTCTTC | CASSGMEEREEQFF
TRBJ1-2 | many | TRBV12-3/TRBV12-4 | NA | TGTGCCAGCAGTTTCGGTAATGGCTACACCTTC | CASSFGNGYTF
TRBJ2-2 | many | TRBV20-1 | NA | TGCAGTGCGAGGGATTGGGCCGCGGACACCGGGGAGCTGTTTTTT | CSARDWAADTGELFF
TRBJ1-2 | few | TRBV20-1 | NA | TGCAGTGCTGGGGGAGTCGGAAGGAGCTATGGCTACACCTTC | CSAGGVGRSYGYTF
TRBJ1-5 | few | TRBV20-1 | NA | TGCAGTGCTATACCGGACAAGTCCAATCAGCCCCAGCATTTT | CSAIPDKSNQPQHF
TRBJ1-1 | few | TRBV2 | NA | TGTGCCAGCAGTCCTGCTACCGTGAACACTGAAGCTTTCTTT | CASSPATVNTEAFF
TRBJ2-3 | few | TRBV14 | NA | TGTGCCAGCAGCCCGACTAGAAATACGCAGTATTTT | CASSPTRNTQYF
TRBJ1-5 | NA | TRBV7-9 | NA | TGTGCCAGCAGCTTAGATCCCGCCGAGGATAGCAATCAGCCCCAGCATTTT | CASSLDPAEDSNQPQHF
TRBJ2-3 | many | TRBV12-3/TRBV12-4 | NA | TGTGCCAGCAGTTCCCGGGGGAGTAGCACAGATACGCAGTATTTT | CASSSRGSSTDTQYF
TRBJ2-3 | few | TRBV7-3 | TRBD2 | TGTGCCAGCAGCTCCCGCGGGGGGAGCGGGAGGAGCACAGATACGCAGTATTTT | CASSSRGGSGRSTDTQYF
TRBJ1-2 | many | TRBV29-1 | NA | TGCAGCGTTGATGACAGTCTCTATGGCTACACCTTC | CSVDDSLYGYTF
TRBJ1-3 | few | TRBV6-1 | NA | TGTGCCAGCAGACCCAACCAGGGAAACACCATATATTTT | CASRPNQGNTIYF
TRBJ1-5 | many | TRBV3-1 | NA | TGTGCCAGCAGCCAAGGGGCGGGAGCGGGCAATCAGCCCCAGCATTTT | CASSQGAGAGNQPQHF
TRBJ2-7 | few | TRBV4-1 | NA | TGCGCCAGCAGCCAAGGTGTTGGGGAGCAGTACTTC | CASSQGVGEQYF
TRBJ2-7 | many | TRBV11-2 | TRBD1 | TGTGCCAGCAGCAAAGGGACAGGGCGCGTCTACGAGCAGTACTTC | CASSKGTGRVYEQYF
TRBJ1-2 | many | TRBV5-1 | TRBD1 | TGCGCCAGCAGCCGGGGGGAACAGGGGAACTATGGCTACACCTTC | CASSRGEQGNYGYTF
TRBJ2-3 | few | TRBV7-6 | TRBD2 | TGTGCCAGCAGCCCCTATGCGGGGGGGAGGACAGATACGCAGTATTTT | CASSPYAGGRTDTQYF
TRBJ1-6 | many | TRBV3-1 | TRBD1 | TGTGCCAGCAGCCGGGGACAGGGGAGGTCACCCCTCCACTTT | CASSRGQGRSPLHF
TRBJ1-1 | many | TRBV10-3 | NA | TGTGCCATCGAGGGGAGTATGAACACTGAAGCTTTCTTT | CAIEGSMNTEAFF
TRBJ2-7 | many | TRBV20-1 | NA | TGCAGTGCTGTCTTCGGGCTCGTCTACGAGCAGTACTTC | CSAVFGLVYEQYF
TRBJ2-7 | many | TRBV2 | NA | TGTGCCAGCTACTACGGGCCCAACTCGTCCGAGCAGTACTTC | CASYYGPNSSEQYF
TRBJ2-7 | NA | TRBV19 | TRBD1 | TGTGCCAGTAGGAAGGACAGGGGACCGGGCGAGCAGTACTTC | CASRKDRGPGEQYF
TRBJ1-3 | few | TRBV27 | NA | TGTGCCAGCAGCTTCCTCAGCGAGGGGGGGAGGTTTGGAAACACCATATATTTT | CASSFLSEGGRFGNTIYF
TRBJ2-3 | NA | TRBV19 | NA | TGTGCCAGTAGCGGGACTCCCTTTTTCGGCACAGATACGCAGTATTTT | CASSGTPFFGTDTQYF
TRBJ1-2 | many | TRBV7-9 | NA | TGTGCCAGCAGCCGAGACAGTCTGGGGAATGGCTACACCTTC | CASSRDSLGNGYTF
TRBJ1-2 | few | TRBV29-1 | NA | TGCAGCGTTGGCAACTACGACTATGGCTACACCTTC | CSVGNYDYGYTF
TRBJ1-2 | many | TRBV6-5 | NA | TGTGCCAGCAGTTATGGGCAGGGGCTTCGTGGCTACACCTTC | CASSYGQGLRGYTF
TRBJ1-1 | many | TRBV12-3/TRBV12-4 | TRBD1 | TGTGCCAGCAGAGGGACAGGGCCTGAAGCTTTCTTT | CASRGTGPEAFF